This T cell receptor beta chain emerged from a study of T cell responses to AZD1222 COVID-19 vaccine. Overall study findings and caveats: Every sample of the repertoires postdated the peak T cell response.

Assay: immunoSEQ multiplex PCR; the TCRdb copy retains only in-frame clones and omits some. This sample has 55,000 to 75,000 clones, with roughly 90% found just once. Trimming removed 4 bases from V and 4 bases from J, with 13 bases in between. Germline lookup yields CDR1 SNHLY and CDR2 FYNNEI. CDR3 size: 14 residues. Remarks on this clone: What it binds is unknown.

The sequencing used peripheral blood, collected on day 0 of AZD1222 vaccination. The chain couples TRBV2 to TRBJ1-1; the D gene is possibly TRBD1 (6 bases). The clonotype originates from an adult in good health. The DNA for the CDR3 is TGTGCCAGCAGTGGGACAGCTCGGGGCACTGAAGCTTTCTTT. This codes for CASSGTARGTEAFF.